This T cell receptor beta chain was identified in a study of blood T cell repertoires in COVID-19. As for the study in general: The analysed material was cDNA or gDNA that came from T cells, B-cell-depleted T cells, or PBMCs.

Produced via immunoSEQ multiplex PCR; TCRdb's table is partial and in-frame only. The sample lists about 290,000 clones, around four fifths occurring once. CDR1 is SGHAT, CDR2 FQNNGV, per germline. The CDR3 sequence is 15 residues long. V lost 0 bases to trimming and J lost 4 bases; unmatched junction nucleotides: 5. The source is a woman between 45 and 65 years old with active or convalescent COVID-19. The sample was peripheral blood. The V gene is TRBV11-2, the J gene TRBJ2-7; 8 nucleotides line up with TRBD1. The CDR3 DNA reads TGTGCCAGCAGCTTAGATCTAGGGACAGGTTACGAGCAGTACTTC. It yields the protein CASSLDLGTGYEQYF. The full variable domain, its missing parts supplied by reference TRBV11-2 and TRBJ2-7, is EAGVAQSPRYKIIEKRQSVAFWCNPISGHATLYWYQQILGQGPKLLIQFQNNGVVDDSQLPKDRFSAERLKGVDSTLKIQPAKLEDSAVYLCASSLDLGTGYEQYFGPGTRLTVT.